This T cell receptor (beta chain) was recovered during a study of beta chain features in type 1 diabetes. One heparinised blood draw averaging roughly 120 mL was given by each donor. It was via CD45RO/CCR7/CD25/CD127/CD95/CD27 that CD4+ naive, central memory, regulatory and stem cell-like memory cells were sorted. Sorting gave populations that all exceeded 95% purity. Reverse transcription of all isolated RNA meant that expressed TCRB transcripts were sequenced. The assay was immunoSEQ multiplex PCR, and TCRdb's table has in-frame clones only and misses some. The sample has 600,000 or so clones; roughly 12% are singletons. This clone was seen a few times. As yet, its antigen is unknown. Trimming cost V 5 bases and J 11 bases, with 15 bases left between them. CDR1 and CDR2 from the germline V gene are PRHDT and FYEKMQ (reference sequence). The CDR3 has 12 residues. Whole-study results and caveats: When Type 1 diabetes patients were examined, their TCRB CDR3s proved moderately but significantly shorter in all four CD4+ subsets.

This sequence originates from a man younger than 40 with type 1 diabetes. Sample: naive CD4+ T cells from blood. The J gene is TRBJ1-1, the V gene TRBV13; a weak D match, TRBD1 (6 bases). The CDR3 DNA follows: TGTGCCAGCAGCCCCACCCGGGGGGCGGCTTTCTTT. This encodes CASSPTRGAAFF.